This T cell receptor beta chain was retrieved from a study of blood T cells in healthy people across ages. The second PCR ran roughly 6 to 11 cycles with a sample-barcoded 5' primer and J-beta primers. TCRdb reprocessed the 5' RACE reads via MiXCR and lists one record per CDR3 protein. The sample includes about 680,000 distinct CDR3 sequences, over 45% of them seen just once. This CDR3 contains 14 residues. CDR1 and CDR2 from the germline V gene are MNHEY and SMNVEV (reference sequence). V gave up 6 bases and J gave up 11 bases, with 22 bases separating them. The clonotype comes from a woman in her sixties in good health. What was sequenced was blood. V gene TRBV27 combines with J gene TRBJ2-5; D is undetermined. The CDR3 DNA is TGTGCCAGCAGGCGGCTAGTCCCGACCCATGAGCAGTACTTC. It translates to CASRRLVPTHEQYF.